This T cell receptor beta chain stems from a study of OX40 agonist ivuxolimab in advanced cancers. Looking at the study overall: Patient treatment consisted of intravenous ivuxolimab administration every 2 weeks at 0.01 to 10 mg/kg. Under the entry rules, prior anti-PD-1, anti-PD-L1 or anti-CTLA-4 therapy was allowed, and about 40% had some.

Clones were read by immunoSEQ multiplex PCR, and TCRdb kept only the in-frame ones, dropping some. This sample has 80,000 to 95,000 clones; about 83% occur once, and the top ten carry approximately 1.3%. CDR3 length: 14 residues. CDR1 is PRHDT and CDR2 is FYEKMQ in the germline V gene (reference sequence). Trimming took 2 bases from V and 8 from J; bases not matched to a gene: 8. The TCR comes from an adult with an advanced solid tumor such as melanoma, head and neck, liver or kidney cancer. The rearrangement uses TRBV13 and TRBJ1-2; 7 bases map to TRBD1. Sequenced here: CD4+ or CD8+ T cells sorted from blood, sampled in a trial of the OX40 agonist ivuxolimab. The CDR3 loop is CASSLLDRASGYTF. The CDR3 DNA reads TGTGCCAGCAGCTTACTTGACAGGGCCTCGGGCTACACCTTC. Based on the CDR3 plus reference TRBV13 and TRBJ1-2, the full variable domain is AAGVIQSPRHLIKEKRETATLKCYPIPRHDTVYWYQQGPGQDPQFLISFYEKMQSDKGSIPDRFSAQQFSDYHSELNMSSLELGDSALYFCASSLLDRASGYTFGSGTRLTVV.